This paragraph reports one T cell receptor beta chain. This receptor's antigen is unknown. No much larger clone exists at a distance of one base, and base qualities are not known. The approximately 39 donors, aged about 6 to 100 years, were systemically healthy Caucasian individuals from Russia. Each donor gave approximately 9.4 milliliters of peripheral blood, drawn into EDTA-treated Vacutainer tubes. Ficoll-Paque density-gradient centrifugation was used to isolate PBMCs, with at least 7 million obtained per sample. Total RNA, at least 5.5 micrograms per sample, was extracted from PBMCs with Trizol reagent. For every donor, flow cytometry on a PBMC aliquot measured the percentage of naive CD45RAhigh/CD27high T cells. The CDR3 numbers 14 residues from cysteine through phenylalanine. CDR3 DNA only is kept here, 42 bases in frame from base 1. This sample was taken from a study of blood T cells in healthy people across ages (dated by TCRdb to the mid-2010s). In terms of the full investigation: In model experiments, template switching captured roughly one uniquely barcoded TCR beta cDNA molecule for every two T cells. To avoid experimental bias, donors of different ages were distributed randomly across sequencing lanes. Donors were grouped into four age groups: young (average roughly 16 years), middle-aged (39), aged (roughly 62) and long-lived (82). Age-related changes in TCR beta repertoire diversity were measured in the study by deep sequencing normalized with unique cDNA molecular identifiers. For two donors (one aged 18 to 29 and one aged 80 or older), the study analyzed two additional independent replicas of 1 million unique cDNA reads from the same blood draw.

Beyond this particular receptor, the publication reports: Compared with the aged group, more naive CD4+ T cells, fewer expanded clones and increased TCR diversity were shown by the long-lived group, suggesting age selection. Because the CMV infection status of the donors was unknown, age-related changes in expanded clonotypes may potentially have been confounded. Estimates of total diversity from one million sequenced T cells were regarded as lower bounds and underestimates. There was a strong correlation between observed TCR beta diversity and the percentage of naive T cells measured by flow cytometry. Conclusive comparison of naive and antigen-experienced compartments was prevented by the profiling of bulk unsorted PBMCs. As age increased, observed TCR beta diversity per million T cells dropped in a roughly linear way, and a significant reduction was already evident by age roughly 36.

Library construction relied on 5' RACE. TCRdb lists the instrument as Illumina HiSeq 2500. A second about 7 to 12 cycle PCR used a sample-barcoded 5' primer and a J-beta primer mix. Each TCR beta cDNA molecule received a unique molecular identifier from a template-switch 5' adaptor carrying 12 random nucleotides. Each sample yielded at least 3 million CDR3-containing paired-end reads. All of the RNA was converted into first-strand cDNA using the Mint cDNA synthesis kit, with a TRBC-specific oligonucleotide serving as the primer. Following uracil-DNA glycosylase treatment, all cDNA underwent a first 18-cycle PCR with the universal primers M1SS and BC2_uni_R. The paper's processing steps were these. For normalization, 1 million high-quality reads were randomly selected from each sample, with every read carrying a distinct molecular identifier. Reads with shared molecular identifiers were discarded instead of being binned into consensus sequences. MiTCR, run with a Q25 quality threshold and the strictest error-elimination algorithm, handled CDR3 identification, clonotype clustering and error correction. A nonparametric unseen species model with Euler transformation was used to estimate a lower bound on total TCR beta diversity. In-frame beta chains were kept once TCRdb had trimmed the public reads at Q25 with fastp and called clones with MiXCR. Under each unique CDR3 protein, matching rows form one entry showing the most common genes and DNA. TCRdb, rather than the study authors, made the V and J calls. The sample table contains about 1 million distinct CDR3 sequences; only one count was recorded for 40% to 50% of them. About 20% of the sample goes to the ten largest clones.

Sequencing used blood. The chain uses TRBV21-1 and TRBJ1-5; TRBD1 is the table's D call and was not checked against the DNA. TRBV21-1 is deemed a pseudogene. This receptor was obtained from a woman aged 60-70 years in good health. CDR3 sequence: CASESGGCNQPQHF. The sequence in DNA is TGTGCGAGCGAATCGGGCGGATGCAATCAGCCCCAGCATTTT.